A selection of T cell receptor beta chains follows, all from one sample in a study of a mutant IDH1 vaccine in newly diagnosed glioma. No antigen has been identified for these receptors. Profiling relied on immunoSEQ multiplex PCR, and the TCRdb table lists in-frame clones only, not all of them. The sample has about 40,000 clones, 84% seen once. Here the sequenced sample was PBMCs, taken from a glioma patient whose treatment included an IDH1 peptide vaccine. The receptors were gathered from a man between 40 and 49 years old with glioma. The CDR3 runs from the conserved cysteine through the conserved F or W. The order of the fields is V gene, clone size, D gene, J gene, CDR3 protein, CDR3 DNA. D genes are given only for firm matches. Not every row has a clone size; where given, it reads once, few, many or a size class.

TRBV15	medium-sized	.	TRBJ2-1	CATSRELLVRSYNEQFF	TGTGCCACCAGCAGAGAGTTATTAGTCCGCTCCTACAATGAGCAGTTCTTC
TRBV6-5	.	.	TRBJ1-6	CASSYDKRNNSPLHF	TGTGCCAGCAGTTACGACAAAAGGAATAATTCACCCCTCCACTTT
TRBV5-4	.	.	TRBJ2-7	CASSTEDEQYF	TGTGCCAGCAGCACCGAGGACGAGCAGTACTTC
TRBV27	.	.	TRBJ2-1	CASRLYGGLGIPSYNEQFF	TGTGCCAGCAGATTGTACGGTGGGTTGGGGATTCCCTCCTACAATGAGCAGTTCTTC
TRBV5-5	.	TRBD2	TRBJ2-7	CASSLRREVEQYF	TGTGCCAGCAGCCTGCGGCGGGAGGTTGAGCAGTACTTC
TRBV5-1	.	.	TRBJ1-1	CASSSTGMNTEAFF	TGCGCCAGCAGCTCGACAGGAATGAACACTGAAGCTTTCTTT
TRBV6-5	.	TRBD1	TRBJ2-7	CASSYPEDRVYF	TGTGCCAGCAGTTACCCCGAGGACAGGGTATACTTC
TRBV14	.	.	TRBJ1-4	CASSQDRSAGNEKLFF	TGTGCCAGCAGCCAAGATAGGTCCGCGGGTAATGAAAAACTGTTTTTT
TRBV4-1	.	TRBD2	TRBJ2-7	CASSQDQRTSLFREQYF	TGCGCCAGCAGCCAAGATCAACGGACTAGTCTCTTCCGCGAGCAGTACTTC
TRBV6-1	.	.	TRBJ1-3	CAGSQGPSGNTIYF	TGTGCCGGTTCTCAGGGGCCCTCTGGAAACACCATATATTTT
TRBV15	.	.	TRBJ1-4	CATSRDPVVGGEKLFF	TGTGCCACCAGCAGAGACCCCGTTGTGGGGGGTGAAAAACTGTTTTTT
TRBV7-9	.	.	TRBJ2-7	CASSFRQVYEQYF	TGTGCCAGCAGCTTCCGACAGGTTTACGAGCAGTACTTC
TRBV13	.	.	TRBJ1-2	CASSLGRGRGNYGYTF	TGTGCCAGCAGCTTAGGGAGGGGTCGGGGAAACTATGGCTACACCTTC
TRBV5-4	.	.	TRBJ2-3	CASQILGGVKDTQYF	TGTGCCAGCCAGATCTTGGGAGGAGTGAAAGATACGCAGTATTTT
TRBV19	.	.	TRBJ1-5	CATQNLGTASNQPQHF	TGTGCCACCCAAAACCTGGGGACTGCTAGCAATCAGCCCCAGCATTTT